The rows below give T cell receptor beta chains drawn from one sample of a study of T cell responses to AZD1222 COVID-19 vaccine. Some clones are missing from TCRdb's copy, which holds only in-frame ones; the method was immunoSEQ multiplex PCR. The data show 100,000 or so clones, 90% seen once. This material consisted of peripheral blood, taken on day 0 of AZD1222 vaccination. These receptors all come from an adult in good health. The CDR3 runs from the conserved cysteine through the conserved F or W. The order of the fields is J gene, D gene, V gene, clone size, CDR3 DNA, CDR3 protein. The D gene is left open where the match is weak. Only part of the rows carry a size: once, few, many, or a class if the clone is expanded.

TRBJ1-5 TRBD1 TRBV28 - TGTGCCAGCAGCCCTGACGATTCCTACAGGGGGGGGAATAGCAATCAGCCCCAGCATTTT CASSPDDSYRGGNSNQPQHF
TRBJ1-1 TRBD1 TRBV10-3 once TGTGCCACCTGGGACAGCCTCATGAACACTGAAGCTTTCTTT CATWDSLMNTEAFF
TRBJ1-2 - TRBV6-1 - TGTGCCAGCAGTGAAGTTCTGGACGGGGGCTACACCTTC CASSEVLDGGYTF
TRBJ1-4 - TRBV27 - TGTGCCAGCAGTCTGGACAGCTTTTATAATGAAAAACTGTTTTTT CASSLDSFYNEKLFF
TRBJ2-1 TRBD1 TRBV19 - TGTGCCAGTAGTTCAACGACCGGGACAGGGATCTACAATGAGCAGTTCTTC CASSSTTGTGIYNEQFF
TRBJ2-5 - TRBV28 - TGTGCCAGCAGTTTTAGAGAGACCCAGTACTTC CASSFRETQYF
TRBJ2-7 - TRBV27 once TGTGCCAGCAGTTCGAAGACCCTTTCGTACGAGCAGTACTTC CASSSKTLSYEQYF
TRBJ1-1 - TRBV28 once TGTGCCAGCAGTCAACCGGACAGTGAGGGCACTGAAGCTTTCTTT CASSQPDSEGTEAFF
TRBJ1-3 - TRBV18 - TGTGCCAGCTCACCCGCCTCTGGAAACACCATATATTTT CASSPASGNTIYF
TRBJ1-1 - TRBV7-2 - TGTGCCAGCAGCTTATACAGGGCCCAATCTCCCAACACTGAAGCTTTCTTT CASSLYRAQSPNTEAFF
TRBJ2-7 - TRBV7-2 once TGTGCCAGCAGCTTAGGACCTCGGACCTACGAGCAGTACTTC CASSLGPRTYEQYF
TRBJ2-1 TRBD1 TRBV2 once TGTGCCAGCAGTGGGTGGGACAGGGGCAACAATGAGCAGTTCTTC CASSGWDRGNNEQFF
TRBJ1-6 - TRBV6-5 - TGTGCCAGCAGTTACTCGGACCAACCCGAGTATTCACCCCTCCACTTT CASSYSDQPEYSPLHF
TRBJ2-7 - TRBV27 - TGTGCCAGCAGTTTATTCGGCCCCTACGAGCAGTACTTC CASSLFGPYEQYF
TRBJ1-2 - TRBV5-6 once TGTGCCAGCAGCTTGGAGGGCACAGGGATAAACGGCTACACCTTC CASSLEGTGINGYTF
TRBJ2-1 - TRBV19 - TGTGCCAGTAGTATTAGGGGAAGCTCCTACAATGAGCAGTTCTTC CASSIRGSSYNEQFF
TRBJ1-1 TRBD1 TRBV5-1 - TGCGCCAGCAGCTTGGCCGCATCGGGACAGAATCTGAACACTGAAGCTTTCTTT CASSLAASGQNLNTEAFF
TRBJ1-6 - TRBV6-4 few TGTGCCAGCAGTGTAGACAGGCAGAATACACCCCTCCACTTT CASSVDRQNTPLHF
TRBJ1-3 - TRBV29-1 few TGCAGCGTTGAAGAGAACAACACCATATATTTT CSVEENNTIYF
TRBJ1-2 TRBD1 TRBV28 - TGTGCCAGCAGCCTGGACAGGTCCTATGGCTACACCTTC CASSLDRSYGYTF
TRBJ1-1 TRBD1 TRBV6-4 - TGTGCCAGCAGTGACGGGACAGGGGATGGAACTGAAGCTTTCTTT CASSDGTGDGTEAFF
TRBJ2-2 - TRBV2 - TGTGCCAGCAGGCAGGACACCGGGGAGCTGTTTTTT CASRQDTGELFF
TRBJ2-1 - TRBV10-1 - TGCGCCAGCAGTGAGAACAGTTTGGATGAGCAGTTCTTC CASSENSLDEQFF
TRBJ2-6 - TRBV29-1 - TGCAGCGTTGAAGGATACGGTAGCTCTGGGGCCAACGTCCTGACTTTC CSVEGYGSSGANVLTF
TRBJ2-7 TRBD1 TRBV6-1 - TGTGCCAGCAGTGAACGGACAGGGGTAGCCTACGAGCAGTACTTC CASSERTGVAYEQYF
TRBJ1-6 TRBD1 TRBV7-2 - TGTGCCAGCAGCCCGATCCGGGACAGAGTTTCACCCCTCCACTTT CASSPIRDRVSPLHF
TRBJ2-5 TRBD1 TRBV6-2/TRBV6-3 - TGTGCCAGCAGTTACTTCCGGACAGGGGAAGTAGGGCAACAAGAGACCCAGTACTTC CASSYFRTGEVGQQETQYF
TRBJ2-2 - TRBV7-3 - TGTGCCAGCAGCTCCAATACAGCGAGGAACACCGGGGAGCTGTTTTTT CASSSNTARNTGELFF
TRBJ1-2 TRBD1 TRBV7-8 - TGTGCCAGCAGCTCGGGACAGGGCCCGCCCGGGTGGGGCTACACCTTC CASSSGQGPPGWGYTF
TRBJ2-2 - TRBV7-8 - TGTGCCAGCAGATCAACAGGGACCAACACCGGGGAGCTGTTTTTT CASRSTGTNTGELFF
TRBJ2-1 TRBD1 TRBV19 - TGTGCCAGTAGACAACTCACAGGGGACTCCTACAATGAGCAGTTCTTC CASRQLTGDSYNEQFF
TRBJ2-7 TRBD2 TRBV28 - TGTGCCAGCAGTCCACACCGCGGTACGCTAGCGGGGGTATACGAGCAGTACTTC CASSPHRGTLAGVYEQYF
TRBJ2-1 - TRBV19 - TGTGCCAGTAGTCTCAGGGAAGGCAATGAGCAGTTCTTC CASSLREGNEQFF
TRBJ1-4 - TRBV7-6 - TGTGCCAGCAGCTTAGAGACAGCTTTTAATGAAAAACTGTTTTTT CASSLETAFNEKLFF
TRBJ2-1 TRBD1 TRBV24-1 - TGTGCCACCAGTGACAACCTAGGGACAGGCAATGAGCAGTTCTTC CATSDNLGTGNEQFF
TRBJ1-2 TRBD1 TRBV28 - TGTGCCAGCAGTAGAGGACAGGGAAGGGAAGGCTACACCTTC CASSRGQGREGYTF
TRBJ1-1 - TRBV4-1 - TGCGCCAGCAGCCAACCGGGAAAGAACACTGAAGCTTTCTTT CASSQPGKNTEAFF
TRBJ2-2 - TRBV2 few TGTGCCAGCAAGCAAAGGGCGAACACCGGGGAGCTGTTTTTT CASKQRANTGELFF
TRBJ1-6 - TRBV27 - TGTGCCAGCAGTCCAATCTATTGGGGCAGAGGGGGAAATTCACCCCTCCACTTT CASSPIYWGRGGNSPLHF
TRBJ1-1 - TRBV28 - TGTGCCAGCAGTTTGGGGGAGGGTACTGAAGCTTTCTTT CASSLGEGTEAFF
TRBJ2-7 TRBD1 TRBV7-9 - TGTGCCAGCAGCCAAGACAGGGGGCAAAACTACGAGCAGTACTTC CASSQDRGQNYEQYF
TRBJ2-1 TRBD2 TRBV11-2 - TGTGCCAGCAGCCCCCAGGGTTTCGGGGGGGCCGACAATGAGCAGTTCTTC CASSPQGFGGADNEQFF
TRBJ1-6 - TRBV6-1 - TGTGCCAGCAGTGACCCGAACGACTATTCCAATTCACCCCTCCACTTT CASSDPNDYSNSPLHF
TRBJ1-5 - TRBV6-2/TRBV6-3 - TGTGCCAGCAGTTACTGGCGGGGACTTCTCAATCAGCCCCAGCATTTT CASSYWRGLLNQPQHF